The clone carrying this T cell receptor beta chain was seen only a few times. The antigen remains undetermined. Germline CDR1 SGHTA, CDR2 FQGNSA. With V trimmed by 5 bases and J by 4 bases, 2 bases remained unmatched. The CDR3 totals 13 residues. The sample originates from a study of human T cells and chemical hapten exposure. Study in general: All patients underwent weekly scalp dosing with diphenylcyclopropenone for the full roughly 25-week study. Variability of per-sample TCR yields stemmed mainly from small differences in pooled library volume.

Whole-study findings and limits: Sensitizing with DPC caused no change in TCRs above 1 in 1000 frequency.

TCRdb independently ran MiXCR on the RACE reads; one entry per CDR3 protein. The sample carries 50,000 to 65,000 distinct CDR3 sequences, about 11% recorded once. The time point: pre-sensitization, week 0. Treatment described: therapeutic diphenylcyclopropenone sensitization with weekly scalp DPC. Sequences were derived from whole blood, sampled in connection with sensitization to the hapten diphenylcyclopropenone (DPC). This TCR was recovered from a woman between 40 and 50 years old with alopecia areata. Some clones in this sample may be carry-over from other donors' samples. This rearrangement joins TRBV7-2 to TRBJ2-7; 10 nucleotides line up with TRBD2. Written as DNA, the CDR3 is TGTGCCAGCAGCAGACTAGCGGGTTACGAGCAGTACTTC. Its translation is CASSRLAGYEQYF.